The 9 T cell receptor beta chains presented below share a single source sample, sequenced in a study of Ad26.COV2.S vaccination and SARS-CoV-2 variants. Treatment noted: some 20 received Ad26.COV2.S at low or high dose, single or two shots; five or six received placebo; per-sample allocation not given. Sampling happened 63 days after the first vaccine or placebo injection. Profiling relied on immunoSEQ multiplex PCR, and the TCRdb table lists in-frame clones only, not all of them. Of roughly 500,000 clones in the sample, roughly 87% were seen once. Sequenced here: peripheral blood, sampled in a trial of Ad26.COV2.S vaccine versus placebo. Receptors originate from a person between 18 and 59 years old who received the Ad26.COV2.S COVID-19 vaccine or a placebo.

The table lists this clone with a count of one. The V call is TRBV19, the J call TRBJ2-7, with D possibly being TRBD1 (5 bases). Germline values: CDR1 LNHDA, CDR2 SQIVND (reference sequence). V was cut by 4 bases and J by 6 bases, with 16 bases left in between. The CDR3 consists of 14 residues. In DNA, the CDR3 is TGTGCCAGTAGTACCAATTCAGGGTGGGGCGAGCAGTACTTC. Its protein product is CASSTNSGWGEQYF.

This rearrangement joins TRBV7-9 to TRBJ1-1, with no clear D. Per germline, CDR1 SEHNR and CDR2 FQNEAQ (reference sequence). V was shortened by 3 bases and J by 0 bases, with 8 bases between the two germline ends. The CDR3 consists of 14 residues. The CDR3 nucleotides are TGTGCCAGCAGCTTTACTAGAGTGAACACTGAAGCTTTCTTT. Encoded protein: CASSFTRVNTEAFF. Full variable domain (outside the CDR3, taken from reference TRBV7-9 and TRBJ1-1): DTGVSQNPRHKITKRGQNVTFRCDPISEHNRLYWYRQTLGQGPEFLTYFQNEAQLEKSRLLSDRFSAERPKGSFSTLEIQRTEQGDSAMYLCASSFTRVNTEAFFGQGTRLTVV.

The V gene is TRBV7-9, the J gene TRBJ2-7; tentative D call: TRBD1 (6 bases). CDR3 length: 14 residues. Germline V gene lookup returns CDR1 SEHNR and CDR2 FQNEAQ (reference sequence). Trimming took off 3 bases at V and 6 bases at J, with 15 bases between the two ends. CDR3: CASSLGKSGAEQYF. For the CDR3, the DNA is TGTGCCAGCAGCTTGGGAAAATCAGGGGCCGAGCAGTACTTC.

This rearrangement joins TRBV30 to TRBJ2-1; 8 bases are shared with TRBD2. Germline V gives CDR1 GTSNPN, CDR2 SVGIG (reference sequence). This CDR3 is 13 amino acids long. V lost 0 bases and J lost 6; bases outside the gene matches: 1. The CDR3 here is CAWSVLAGNEQFF. CDR3 sequence (DNA): TGTGCCTGGAGTGTGCTAGCGGGCAATGAGCAGTTCTTC.

The chain combines TRBV3-1 (or the pseudogene TRBV3-2) with TRBJ1-5, with D maybe TRBD1 (6 bases). Trimming left V 4 bases short and J 5 bases short, with 9 bases between. Germline V CDR1 and CDR2: LGHDT, YNNKEL (reference sequence). This CDR3 spans 13 amino acids. DNA of the CDR3: TGTGCCAGCAGCCCTCGGACAGATCAGCCCCAGCATTTT. Amino acid sequence: CASSPRTDQPQHF.

The chain employs TRBV7-2 and TRBJ1-3; the D gene is possibly TRBD1 (6 bases). CDR3 length: 16 residues. Germline CDR1 reads SGHTA; CDR2 reads FQGNSA. Trimming removed 2 bases from V and 2 bases from J, with 13 bases in between. CDR3 loop: CASSLHRVGTGNTIYF. CDR3 bases: TGTGCCAGCAGCTTACACAGGGTAGGCACTGGAAACACCATATATTTT.

This clone turned up a few times. This rearrangement joins TRBV5-6 to TRBJ1-5; D remains unclear. The length of the CDR3 is 16 residues. Trimming removed 0 bases from V and 0 bases from J, with 10 bases in between. Germline lookup yields CDR1 SGHDT and CDR2 YYEEEE. The CDR3 reads CASSLGHSNSNQPQHF. CDR3 sequence (DNA): TGTGCCAGCAGCTTGGGGCACAGCAATAGCAATCAGCCCCAGCATTTT.

The chain couples TRBV19 to TRBJ2-1, with TRBD2 matching over 7 bases. The ends lost 6 bases at V and 6 bases at J; junction bases unmatched: 14. The CDR3 spans 16 residues. Germline CDR1 reads LNHDA; CDR2 reads SQIVND (reference sequence). The CDR3 spells CASRKSGIPGPNEQFF. The CDR3 bases are TGTGCCAGTAGAAAAAGCGGGATCCCTGGGCCCAATGAGCAGTTCTTC.

V and J are TRBV7-9 and TRBJ1-2; 7 bases align to TRBD1. Germline-derived CDR1 and CDR2 are SEHNR and FQNEAQ (reference sequence). The J segment lost 2 bases and the V segment lost 4 bases, leaving 10 bases of the junction unmatched. The CDR3 has 16 amino acids. The CDR3 protein is CASSSAGTVPNYGYTF. CDR3 DNA sequence: TGTGCCAGCAGCTCCGCCGGGACAGTGCCAAACTATGGCTACACCTTC.